A selection of T cell receptor beta chains follows, all from one sample in a study of blood T cell repertoires in COVID-19. TCRdb keeps only in-frame clones here, not all; method: immunoSEQ multiplex PCR. The sample has 250,000 to 350,000 clones; 87% are singletons. Material: peripheral blood. The origin of the receptors is a man between 18 and 29 years old with active or convalescent COVID-19. Both conserved end residues are trimmed from each CDR3. The order of the fields is J gene, V gene, CDR3 length, CDR3 protein.

TRBJ2-7 TRBV28 11 ASKQVVGGEQY
TRBJ1-3 TRBV7-9 12 ASSWTGSGNTIY
TRBJ2-1 TRBV5-1 14 ASSLRPFGSDNEQF
TRBJ1-2 TRBV7-7 12 ASSTGQPVYGYT
TRBJ1-2 TRBV24-1 12 ATSDHQVLYGYT
TRBJ2-7 TRBV7-5 10 ARSSGQDEQY
TRBJ2-5 TRBV24-1 17 ATSDPGTSGGAGRETQY
TRBJ2-4 TRBV2 13 ASRGNQGPKNIQY
TRBJ1-2 TRBV5-6 13 ASSTSPGTRYGYT
TRBJ1-1 TRBV10-2 14 ASSETGQLGSTEAF
TRBJ2-3 TRBV11-2 10 ASSFGTDTQY
TRBJ2-1 TRBV27 12 ASHRGGRDNEQF
TRBJ2-1 TRBV7-9 11 ASSSLRAGEQF
TRBJ2-3 TRBV19 12 ASSKRERSDTQY
TRBJ2-5 TRBV13 11 ASSLERRETQY
TRBJ1-5 TRBV19 10 ASRFLNQPQH
TRBJ2-1 TRBV5-1 14 ASSLEAGGLYNEQF
TRBJ1-2 TRBV5-6 15 ASSLDYIQGLLYGYT
TRBJ1-1 TRBV18 12 ASSPGTGDTEAF
TRBJ2-1 TRBV5-6 13 ASFNAGGKYNEQF
TRBJ2-4 TRBV11-2 13 ASSKTGGAKNIQY
TRBJ1-4 TRBV19 11 ASADSSNEKLF
TRBJ2-1 TRBV20-1 16 SASMVKGASGRAHEQF
TRBJ2-7 TRBV7-6 12 ASSLAVAGGEQY
TRBJ1-1 TRBV7-9 13 ASSLGGGVYTEAF
TRBJ1-4 TRBV7-9 14 ASSSSKQGINEKLF
TRBJ2-3 TRBV28 17 ASSFSYRIAAENTDTQY
TRBJ2-2 TRBV5-1 12 ASRRGYGTGELF
TRBJ2-1 TRBV3-1/TRBV3-2 10 ASSHKYNEQF
TRBJ2-3 TRBV4-1 13 ASSHLLAGEDTQY
TRBJ1-5 TRBV2 13 ASSVFSQGNQPQH
TRBJ1-6 TRBV10-3 12 AIKGAGGDSPLH
TRBJ2-7 TRBV28 12 ASRPGTSVYEQY
TRBJ2-1 TRBV7-9 13 ASSPTRRGSNEQF
TRBJ1-1 TRBV21-1 13 ASSVSGTGNTEAF
TRBJ2-2 TRBV15 16 ATSRDGPGGRNTGELF
TRBJ2-7 TRBV7-6 13 ASSYERGETYEQY
TRBJ1-2 TRBV5-6 12 ASSLLGGLYGYT
TRBJ1-4 TRBV9 11 ASSTLAGEKLF
TRBJ2-3 TRBV29-1 11 SVGQRLTDTQY
TRBJ2-5 TRBV5-4 12 ASSPGGAEETQY
TRBJ2-1 TRBV28 13 ASINSGFTYNEQF
TRBJ2-3 TRBV19 14 ASSLRGTSSTDTQY
TRBJ2-5 TRBV5-1 12 ASSIRDTKETQY
TRBJ2-7 TRBV19 12 ASSMGPRAYEQY
TRBJ2-5 TRBV7-2 13 ASSLRTGFEETQY
TRBJ2-7 TRBV10-3 15 AISEPRVSGADYEQY
TRBJ1-1 TRBV6-5 11 ASSSGGLTEAF
TRBJ2-7 TRBV3-1/TRBV3-2 13 ASSQEPTVSYEQY
TRBJ2-1 TRBV28 12 ASPDQREFDEQF
TRBJ1-5 TRBV6-5 13 ASSYRGMSNQPQH
TRBJ2-1 TRBV6-5 10 ASEGGYNEQF
TRBJ1-1 TRBV19 15 ASSMTPSRDWNTEAF
TRBJ2-1 TRBV4-1 14 ASSQDGGTHYNEQF
TRBJ2-7 TRBV28 11 ASSSRGVNEQY
TRBJ1-6 TRBV27 12 ASSVGHHMSPLH
TRBJ2-7 TRBV21-1 14 ASSKGDRGSFAEQY
TRBJ1-4 TRBV6-1 9 ASSEAYKLF